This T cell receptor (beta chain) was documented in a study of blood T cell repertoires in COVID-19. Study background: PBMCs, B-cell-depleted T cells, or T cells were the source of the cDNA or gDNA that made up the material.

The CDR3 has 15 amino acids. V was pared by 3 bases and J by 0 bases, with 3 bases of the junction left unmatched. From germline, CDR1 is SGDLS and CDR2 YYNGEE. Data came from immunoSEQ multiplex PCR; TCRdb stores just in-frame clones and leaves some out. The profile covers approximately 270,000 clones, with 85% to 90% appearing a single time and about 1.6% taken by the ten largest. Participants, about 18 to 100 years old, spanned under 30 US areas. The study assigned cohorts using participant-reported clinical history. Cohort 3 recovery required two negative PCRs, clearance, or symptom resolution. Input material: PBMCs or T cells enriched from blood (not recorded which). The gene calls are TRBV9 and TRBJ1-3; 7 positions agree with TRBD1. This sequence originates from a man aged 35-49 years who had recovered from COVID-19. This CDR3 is CASSGDSFSGNTIYF. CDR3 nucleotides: TGTGCCAGCAGCGGGGACAGTTTCTCTGGAAACACCATATATTTT.